Below are 20 T cell receptor beta chains sequenced from a single sample in a study of cytomegalovirus exposure and HLA in healthy donors. 60 Vbeta and 13 Jbeta primers were used in PCR. Assay used: immunoSEQ multiplex PCR; TCRdb lists only in-frame clones, some missing. The profile shows 90,000 to 150,000 clones, 75% of them singletons. The sample consisted of PBMCs. The receptors shown here come from a woman in her thirties or forties in good health and CMV-seropositive.

The chain is built from TRBV5-1 and TRBJ2-6, with a tentative D call TRBD1 (6 bases). CDR3 length: 18 residues. The germline V gene encodes CDR1 SGHRS and CDR2 YFSETQ. V lost 4 bases, J lost 1 base, and 18 bases lay in between. Here the CDR3 reads CASSPVPTGSSGANVLTF. CDR3 bases: TGCGCCAGCAGCCCGGTTCCGACAGGTTCATCTGGGGCCAACGTCCTGACTTTC.

The chain recombines TRBV4-3 with TRBJ1-1; TRBD1 might be the D (6 bases). Germline lookup yields CDR1 LGHNA and CDR2 YSLEER. This CDR3 has 16 amino acids. The V gene lost 3 bases and the J gene lost 6 bases, with 20 bases spanning the gap. Written as DNA, the CDR3 is TGCGCCAGCAGCCAGACCCCGGGGCAGGGGTTGGCTGAAGCTTTCTTT. Protein: CASSQTPGQGLAEAFF.

This chain joins TRBV6-4 and TRBJ2-1; 8 bases are a match to TRBD1. The V and J ends lost 8 bases and 8 bases, in that order; junction bases with no gene match: 8. Germline-derived CDR1 and CDR2 are MRHNA and SNTAGT. The CDR3 covers 13 residues. The CDR3 DNA sequence: TGTGCCAGCTCGGACAGGGTCTTCGATGAGCAGTTCTTC. It translates to CASSDRVFDEQFF.

This rearrangement joins TRBV9 to TRBJ1-1; TRBD1 agrees at 7 bases. The CDR3 consists of 15 residues. Per the germline V gene, CDR1 is SGDLS and CDR2 is YYNGEE. The J segment lost 4 bases and the V segment lost 0 bases, leaving 6 bases of the junction unmatched. DNA of the CDR3: TGTGCCAGCAGCGTAGAGAGGGGGCTGGCCACTGAAGCTTTCTTT. Residues: CASSVERGLATEAFF.

The chain joins TRBV6-5 to TRBJ1-1; D gene ambiguous. Trimming stripped 2 bases from V and 4 bases from J, with 17 bases between. The CDR3 is 16 amino acids. Germline CDR1 reads MNHEY; CDR2 reads SVGAGI. This CDR3 reads CASSYGPQRFGTEAFF. The CDR3 nucleotides read TGTGCCAGCAGTTACGGGCCCCAAAGGTTCGGCACTGAAGCTTTCTTT.

V and J are TRBV9 and TRBJ2-7; 7 nucleotides line up with TRBD1. Germline loops: CDR1 SGDLS, CDR2 YYNGEE. The CDR3 is made up of 15 amino acids. V lost 0 bases to trimming and J lost 2 bases; unmatched junction nucleotides: 5. This chain's CDR3 is CASSVGGQATYEQYF. As DNA, the CDR3 is TGTGCCAGCAGCGTAGGTGGACAGGCTACCTACGAGCAGTACTTC.

J is TRBJ2-1 and V is TRBV7-7; 8 bases match TRBD2. J was trimmed by 4 bases and V by 6 bases; bases with no gene match: 8. CDR1 and CDR2 (germline): SSHAT, FNYEAQ (reference sequence). This CDR3 comprises 15 residues. This CDR3 is CASSHSSGGYNEQFF. The CDR3 DNA reads TGTGCCAGCAGTCATAGCTCGGGGGGGTACAATGAGCAGTTCTTC.

V gene TRBV5-4 combines with J gene TRBJ1-4; 9 nucleotides line up with TRBD1. Germline values: CDR1 SGHNT, CDR2 YYREEE (reference sequence). The J segment lost 8 bases and the V segment lost 3 bases, leaving 5 bases of the junction unmatched. This CDR3 has 14 amino acids. The CDR3 is CASSSWDRVEKLFF. CDR3 sequence (DNA): TGTGCCAGCAGCTCGTGGGACAGGGTAGAAAAACTGTTTTTT.

V usage is TRBV7-2 and J usage is TRBJ1-5, with D possibly being TRBD1 (5 bases). This CDR3 has 16 amino acids. Trimming removed 2 bases from V and 2 bases from J, with 13 bases in between. Germline lookup yields CDR1 SGHTA and CDR2 FQGNSA. Here the CDR3 DNA reads TGTGCCAGCAGCTTAAACCCAGGGTCTGGCAATCAGCCCCAGCATTTT. It codes for CASSLNPGSGNQPQHF.

The CDR3 coding sequence is TGTGCCAGCAGCCAAGAAGTGGGGACAGGGGACGAAAAACTGTTTTTT. It codes for CASSQEVGTGDEKLFF. J is TRBJ1-4 and V is TRBV4-2; TRBD1 matches 10 bases. Germline values: CDR1 LGHNA, CDR2 YNFKEQ. V lost 0 bases and J lost 8; bases outside the gene matches: 6. The CDR3 loop spans 16 amino acids.

This sequence joins TRBV7-3 and TRBJ2-1; 8 nucleotides match TRBD2. This CDR3 spans 17 amino acids. Germline CDR1 is SGHTA and CDR2 is FQGTGA. V dropped 6 bases and J dropped 6; count of bases not matched to a gene: 16. This CDR3 is CASSQNGGEVQINEQFF. CDR3 coding DNA: TGTGCCAGCAGTCAAAACGGGGGGGAAGTTCAAATCAATGAGCAGTTCTTC.

The chain joins TRBV19 to TRBJ1-5; TRBD1 matches at 7 bases. Trimming took 6 bases from V and 7 from J; bases not matched to a gene: 6. CDR3 size: 13 residues. CDR1 and CDR2 from the germline V gene are LNHDA and SQIVND (reference sequence). CDR3 sequence reads: CASRPDRAQPQHF. The CDR3 DNA follows: TGTGCCAGTAGGCCTGACAGGGCCCAGCCCCAGCATTTT.

The genes are TRBV4-1 and TRBJ1-1; D not certain. The CDR3 loop spans 14 amino acids. The V gene's germline CDR1 is MGHRA and CDR2 YSYEKL. Trimming left V 1 base short and J 7 bases short, with 13 bases between. The CDR3 DNA reads TGCGCCAGCAGCCAAGTTCTCCGGTCGGGTGAAGCTTTCTTT. This sequence encodes CASSQVLRSGEAFF.

The chain uses TRBV6-5 and TRBJ1-1; D remains unclear. The CDR3 covers 15 residues. V dropped 6 bases and J dropped 1 base, with 15 bases sitting between them. Germline V gene data show CDR1 as MNHEY and CDR2 as SVGAGI. CDR3 in amino acids: CASSPASPSNTEAFF. DNA of the CDR3: TGTGCCAGCAGCCCCGCGTCCCCTTCGAACACTGAAGCTTTCTTT.

This CDR3 is CASSLGRARSQPQHF. For the CDR3, the DNA is TGTGCCAGCAGTTTAGGCAGGGCGCGAAGTCAGCCCCAGCATTTT. This chain connects TRBV28 to TRBJ1-5; D is possibly TRBD1 (5 bases). This CDR3 contains 15 residues. V was pared by 2 bases and J by 6 bases, with 14 bases between. Looked up from germline, CDR1 is MDHEN and CDR2 is SYDVKM.

The chain recombines TRBV14 with TRBJ2-7; D gene uncertain. Trimming removed 1 base at V and 4 bases at J, with 2 bases between. CDR3 size: 11 residues. Germline V gene sequence: CDR1 SGHDN, CDR2 FVKESK. The CDR3: CASSQAYEQYF. In DNA form, the CDR3 reads TGTGCCAGCAGCCAAGCGTACGAGCAGTACTTC. The entire variable domain, with the rest obtained from reference TRBV14 and TRBJ2-7, is as follows: EAGVTQFPSHSVIEKGQTVTLRCDPISGHDNLYWYRRVMGKEIKFLLHFVKESKQDESGMPNNRFLAERTGGTYSTLKVQPAELEDSGVYFCASSQAYEQYFGPGTRLTVT.

The rearrangement joins TRBV6-5 to TRBJ1-5; D is unclear. The CDR3 runs to 13 residues. CDR1 and CDR2 from the germline V gene are MNHEY and SVGAGI. Trimming cost V 5 bases and J 4 bases, with 9 bases left between them. CDR3 nucleotide sequence: TGTGCCAGCAGTGGTAGCCGAAATCAGCCCCAGCATTTT. Translation: CASSGSRNQPQHF.

The gene calls are TRBV6-5 and TRBJ1-6; 9 bases are a match to TRBD1. With V trimmed by 6 bases and J by 6 bases, 6 bases remained unmatched. The CDR3 covers 15 residues. The germline V gene encodes CDR1 MNHEY and CDR2 SVGAGI. CDR3 region: CASSLGTGSNSPLHF. The CDR3 DNA is TGTGCCAGCAGCCTGGGGACAGGGTCTAATTCACCCCTCCACTTT.

The CDR3 DNA sequence: TGTGCCAGCAGCTTAGGGGACAGGGGGCGCGGCAATCAGCCCCAGCATTTT. Residues: CASSLGDRGRGNQPQHF. This chain joins TRBV11-2 and TRBJ1-5, with 12 bases fitting TRBD1. This CDR3 region has 17 residues. Germline V gene data show CDR1 as SGHAT and CDR2 as FQNNGV. With V trimmed by 1 base and J by 2 bases, 3 bases remained unmatched.

The rearrangement links TRBV4-3 to TRBJ2-7; TRBD1 matches at 9 bases. V lost 3 bases, J lost 3 bases, and 3 bases stayed unmatched. The length of the CDR3 is 14 residues. Germline CDR1 and CDR2: LGHNA and YSLEER. CDR3 region: CASSQNRGHYEQYF. CDR3 sequence (DNA): TGCGCCAGCAGCCAGAACAGGGGGCACTACGAGCAGTACTTC.